This TCR beta chain was recorded in a study of T cell responses to AZD1222 COVID-19 vaccine. Broader study findings: Spike-wide coverage was observed for vaccine-associated CD4 TCRs, with dominant responses at 160-218 and 743-854.

The CDR3 contains 15 residues. Trimming cost V 6 bases and J 3 bases, with 12 bases left between them. Germline V gene lookup returns CDR1 MNHNY and CDR2 SVGAGI (reference sequence). About this clone itself: Antigen unknown.

The data were produced by immunoSEQ multiplex PCR, yet TCRdb's version contains in-frame clones alone and is incomplete. The sample has more than 100,000 clones; 88% are singletons. The rearrangement joins TRBV6-6 to TRBJ1-6; no reliable D call. Here the sequenced sample was peripheral blood, taken on day 0 of AZD1222 vaccination. The clonotype comes from an adult in good health. For the CDR3, the DNA is TGTGCCAGCAGAGAAGGACCGGTCTATAATTCACCCCTCCACTTT. Translation gives CASREGPVYNSPLHF.